Given below is one T cell receptor beta chain in context. Its antigen remains unknown. This sample was taken from a study of T cell repertoires in cytomegalovirus infection. Background on the study: In the study, CMV epitopes included recently identified HLA-C-restricted and well-studied HLA-B-restricted ones. Public TCR beta signatures marked donors with CMV infection and the matching HLA.

TCRdb independently ran MiXCR on the reads; one entry per CDR3 protein. The table lists 650,000 to 850,000 distinct CDR3 sequences, under 35% of them singletons. CDR3 length: 13 amino acids. Per germline, CDR1 SQVTM and CDR2 ANQGSEA. J was trimmed by 4 bases and V by 5 bases; bases with no gene match: 6. Findings of the study overall: HLA-C-restricted CMV clonotypes gave the most frequent clonotype in two of eight donors.

This TCR was sampled from a human donor in good health (CMV status not recorded). Some clones in this sample may be carry-over from other donors' samples. The source was cultured CD8+ T cells from PBMCs, collected from culture after CMV antigen stimulation. This chain uses TRBV29-1 with TRBJ1-2; 8 bases are shared with TRBD1. Here the CDR3 DNA reads TGCAGCGTTTTGGACAGGGAACTCTATGGCTACACCTTC. It translates to CSVLDRELYGYTF.